This T cell receptor (beta chain) comes out of a study of blood T cell repertoires in COVID-19. Study background: Sites across the United States, Italy and Spain contributed samples from acute and convalescent COVID-19. The analysed material was cDNA or gDNA that came from T cells, B-cell-depleted T cells, or PBMCs.

As originally analysed: Amplifying reference gene primers gave estimates of nucleated cell counts. The repertoire was sequenced with immunoSEQ multiplex PCR; TCRdb's copy has only in-frame clones and lacks some. The V and J calls and clone size were taken over from that table, and D and trimming were inferred from the DNA. The repertoire consists of fewer than 200,000 clones, with 88% occurring once and the leading ten covering around 24%. This CDR3 is 16 amino acids long. Unmatched junction bases numbered 10, after V lost 6 bases and J lost 3 bases. Germline V CDR1 and CDR2: SGHNT, YYREEE (reference sequence).

The sequencing sample was made of peripheral blood. The TCR originated in a man between 60 and 75 years old with acute or convalescent COVID-19. V is TRBV5-4 and J is TRBJ1-2; TRBD1 matches 11 bases. CDR3 loop: CASTETGTGGYYGYTF. Here the CDR3 DNA reads TGTGCCAGCACCGAAACCGGGACAGGGGGATACTATGGCTACACCTTC.